Below, 30 T cell receptor beta chains from the same sample are listed, as sequenced in a study of OX40 agonist ivuxolimab in advanced cancers. Generated by immunoSEQ multiplex PCR, the TCRdb table keeps only in-frame clones and is missing some. The sample holds 22,000 or so clones, 80% to 90% seen once. The material sequenced was CD4+ or CD8+ T cells sorted from blood, taken in a trial of the OX40 agonist ivuxolimab. These receptors all come from an adult with an advanced solid tumor such as melanoma, head and neck, liver or kidney cancer.

This chain connects TRBV7-3 to TRBJ2-1, with TRBD2 matching over 7 bases. The CDR3 loop spans 16 amino acids. Germline V gives CDR1 SGHTA, CDR2 FQGTGA. The ends lost 4 bases at V and 2 bases at J; junction bases unmatched: 8. The CDR3 sequence is CASSSTGGGTYNEQFF. The CDR3 DNA follows: TGTGCCAGCAGCTCGACCGGGGGAGGGACCTACAATGAGCAGTTCTTC.

The chain couples TRBV25-1 to TRBJ2-1, with 7 bases lining up with TRBD1. This CDR3 has 15 amino acids. Trimming removed 4 bases from V and 8 bases from J; junction bases left unmatched: 11. CDR1 and CDR2 (germline): MGHDK, SYGVNS. The CDR3 spells CASSAHRGRADEQFF. CDR3 coding DNA: TGTGCCAGCAGTGCCCACAGGGGACGAGCGGATGAGCAGTTCTTC.

The rearrangement uses TRBV19 and TRBJ2-6; possible D gene TRBD1, 6 bases. The length of the CDR3 is 15 residues. Germline V gene data show CDR1 as LNHDA and CDR2 as SQIVND (reference sequence). Trimming removed 8 bases at V and 2 bases at J, with 13 bases between. The CDR3 protein is CASQGRGTGANVLTF. CDR3 sequence (DNA): TGTGCCAGTCAAGGCAGGGGTACTGGGGCCAACGTCCTGACTTTC.

In this sample, this clone turned up a few times. The rearrangement uses TRBV11-3 and TRBJ2-1, with a weak D call TRBD2 (6 bases). Per germline, CDR1 SGHNT and CDR2 YENEEA. The CDR3 has 15 residues. V gave up 5 bases and J gave up 6 bases, with 17 bases separating them. The CDR3 loop is CASSHTGLGINEQFF. CDR3 nucleotide sequence: TGTGCCAGCAGCCATACGGGACTGGGGATCAATGAGCAGTTCTTC.

J is TRBJ2-6 and V is TRBV7-9; D possibly uses TRBD1 or TRBD2 (5 bases each). V gave up 0 bases and J gave up 0 bases, with 12 bases separating them. CDR1 and CDR2 from the germline V gene are SEHNR and FQNEAQ (reference sequence). CDR3 size: 18 residues. CDR3 sequence (DNA): TGTGCCAGCAGCTTAGCGGGGGTAGGCATCTCTGGGGCCAACGTCCTGACTTTC. It specifies CASSLAGVGISGANVLTF.

V usage is TRBV5-6 and J usage is TRBJ2-7; 7 bases agree with TRBD1. CDR3 size: 15 residues. With V trimmed by 0 bases and J by 0 bases, 3 bases remained unmatched. CDR1 and CDR2 from the germline V gene are SGHDT and YYEEEE. CDR3 nucleotides: TGTGCCAGCAGCTTGGTGGGACAGAGCTCCTACGAGCAGTACTTC. It encodes CASSLVGQSSYEQYF. Full variable domain (rest looked up from reference TRBV5-6 and TRBJ2-7): DAGVTQSPTHLIKTRGQQVTLRCSPKSGHDTVSWYQQALGQGPQFIFQYYEEEERQRGNFPDRFSGHQFPNYSSELNVNALLLGDSALYLCASSLVGQSSYEQYFGPGTRLTVT.

This clone was picked up a small number of times. This sequence joins TRBV27 and TRBJ1-3; D is unclear. V was cut by 6 bases and J by 2 bases, with 11 bases left in between. The CDR3 is 14 residues long. CDR1 MNHEY and CDR2 SMNVEV come from the germline V gene (reference sequence). CDR3 sequence: CASSQDWAGNTIYF. In nucleotides, the CDR3 is TGTGCCAGCAGCCAAGACTGGGCTGGAAACACCATATATTTT.

This chain connects TRBV9 to TRBJ2-2; D is perhaps TRBD2 (5 bases). V was pared by 4 bases and J by 5 bases, with 24 bases between. This CDR3 region has 18 residues. Per germline, CDR1 SGDLS and CDR2 YYNGEE. CDR3 amino acids: CASSPPLSGPSGTGELFF. In DNA form, the CDR3 reads TGTGCCAGCAGCCCCCCTCTATCTGGGCCCTCGGGGACCGGGGAGCTGTTTTTT.

The chain carries TRBV28 and TRBJ1-1; D is possibly TRBD1 (5 bases). V gave up 4 bases and J gave up 6 bases, with 12 bases separating them. The CDR3 covers 13 residues. The germline V gene has CDR1 MDHEN and CDR2 SYDVKM. CDR3 bases: TGTGCCAGCAGTTGGGGGTTCGTCGCTGAAGCTTTCTTT. This sequence encodes CASSWGFVAEAFF.

The genes are TRBV6-5 and TRBJ1-1; D is undetermined. V was trimmed by 7 bases and J by 3 bases, leaving 15 bases between them. The CDR3 has 14 residues. Germline lookup yields CDR1 MNHEY and CDR2 SVGAGI. CDR3 sequence reads: CASTKGLGYTEAFF. Written as DNA, the CDR3 is TGTGCCAGCACCAAGGGCTTAGGGTACACTGAAGCTTTCTTT.

The gene calls are TRBV27 and TRBJ2-1; no reliable D call. The V end was cut by 1 base, the J end by 5 bases, with 12 bases between. The CDR3 loop spans 15 amino acids. The germline gives CDR1 MNHEY, CDR2 SMNVEV (reference sequence). The CDR3 DNA sequence: TGTGCCAGCAGTTTATTATGGGCTGAAGACAATGAGCAGTTCTTC. Its protein is CASSLLWAEDNEQFF.

The CDR3 here is CASTASPSTDTQYF. The DNA for the CDR3 is TGTGCCAGTACCGCCTCCCCTAGCACAGATACGCAGTATTTT. The chain carries TRBV19 and TRBJ2-3; D gene unclear. V lost 7 bases and J lost 0, with 11 bases in between. This CDR3 contains 14 residues. The germline gives CDR1 LNHDA, CDR2 SQIVND (reference sequence).

The chain combines TRBV1 with TRBJ2-1; TRBD2 is the table's D call and was not checked against the DNA. TRBV1 is shown as a pseudogene. This CDR3 spans 16 amino acids. CDR3 nucleotides: TGCACCAGCAGCCCCCCAACTAGCGGGGGTAGGTATGAGCAGTTCTTC. It codes for CTSSPPTSGGRYEQFF.

The chain combines TRBV12-1 with TRBJ2-5. TRBV12-1 is reported as a pseudogene. The CDR3 has 16 amino acids. The CDR3 is CASSFALDGEEETQYF. In DNA, the CDR3 is TGTGCCAGCAGCTTTGCGCTGGACGGAGAAGAAGAGACCCAGTACTTC.

This sequence joins TRBV6-5 and TRBJ2-2; D gene ambiguous. CDR3 length: 14 amino acids. V lost 4 bases and J 5 bases, leaving 11 bases between the germline ends. The germline V gene encodes CDR1 MNHEY and CDR2 SVGAGI. The CDR3 region is CASSFYDTTGELFF. CDR3 sequence (DNA): TGTGCCAGCAGTTTTTATGACACAACCGGGGAGCTGTTTTTT.

The chain carries TRBV9 and TRBJ2-2, with 9 bases fitting TRBD2. The CDR3 loop spans 15 amino acids. Trimming cost V 0 bases and J 9 bases; bases outside gene matches: 6. The germline V gene has CDR1 SGDLS and CDR2 YYNGEE. CDR3 DNA: TGTGCCAGCAGCGTAGCGTCTAGCGGGGTCCGGGAGCTGTTTTTT. Translated: CASSVASSGVRELFF. The whole variable domain, filled in from reference TRBV9 and TRBJ2-2, reads DSGVTQTPKHLITATGQRVTLRCSPRSGDLSVYWYQQSLDQGLQFLIQYYNGEERAKGNILERFSAQQFPDLHSELNLSSLELGDSALYFCASSVASSGVRELFFGEGSRLTVL.

A few counts support this clone. The chain joins TRBV7-9 to TRBJ1-1, with 7 bases matching TRBD1. This CDR3 comprises 13 residues. CDR1 SEHNR and CDR2 FQNEAQ come from the germline V gene (reference sequence). The junction had 5 bases not matched to a gene; V was cut back by 4 bases and J by 6 bases. The CDR3 loop reads CASSYQGQPEAFF. The DNA for the CDR3 is TGTGCCAGCAGCTATCAGGGACAGCCTGAAGCTTTCTTT.

V is TRBV10-3 and J is TRBJ2-7; D assignment may be TRBD1 or TRBD2 (5 bases each). Germline CDR1 is ENHRY and CDR2 is SYGVKD. Trimming shortened V by 4 bases and J by 0 bases, and 19 bases separated the two germline ends. The CDR3 length is 17 residues. The CDR3 spells CAISGGVGGKSSYEQYF. The CDR3 region has the DNA TGTGCCATCAGTGGAGGGGTTGGGGGTAAGAGCTCCTACGAGCAGTACTTC.

The chain links TRBV29-1 to TRBJ2-4; 7 bases agree with TRBD1. Per germline, CDR1 SQVTM and CDR2 ANQGSEA. The CDR3 is 12 amino acids. The V segment lost 3 bases and the J segment 4 bases; nucleotides outside the gene matches: 0. DNA of the CDR3: TGCAGCGTTGAGACAGGGAAAAACATTCAGTACTTC. Translation gives CSVETGKNIQYF.

CDR3 coding DNA: TGTGCCAGCAGCGCCGGGACTAGCGGATCCAATGAGCAGTTCTTC. Translated: CASSAGTSGSNEQFF. The V call is TRBV9, the J call TRBJ2-1, with TRBD2 matching over 11 bases. The ends lost 3 bases at V and 6 bases at J; junction bases unmatched: 5. From germline, CDR1 is SGDLS and CDR2 YYNGEE. The CDR3 runs 15 residues.

The CDR3 DNA follows: TGTGCCAGCAGGTTACTGGGGTCCACTGAAGCTTTCTTT. Translation gives CASRLLGSTEAFF. This chain uses TRBV6-1 with TRBJ1-1; D gene ambiguous. CDR1 and CDR2 (germline): MNHNS, SASEGT. Trimming stripped 6 bases from V and 4 bases from J, with 12 bases between. The CDR3 consists of 13 residues.

The rearrangement uses TRBV4-1 and TRBJ1-3; the D gene is possibly TRBD1 (5 bases). V lost 3 bases and J 2 bases, leaving 5 bases between the germline ends. The CDR3 spans 13 residues. Germline values: CDR1 MGHRA, CDR2 YSYEKL. The CDR3 region is CASSQGPGNTIYF. CDR3 DNA: TGCGCCAGCAGCCAGGGACCTGGAAACACCATATATTTT.

This chain links TRBV5-6 with TRBJ2-5; tentative D call: TRBD2 (5 bases). Trimming took off 2 bases at V and 3 bases at J, with 17 bases between the two ends. The CDR3 has 16 amino acids. Per the germline V gene, CDR1 is SGHDT and CDR2 is YYEEEE. CDR3 residues: CASSFRGLMAEETQYF. The CDR3 nucleotides read TGTGCCAGCAGCTTCCGAGGGCTCATGGCTGAAGAGACCCAGTACTTC.

The chain couples TRBV19 to TRBJ1-1; D is ambiguous. Germline values: CDR1 LNHDA, CDR2 SQIVND (reference sequence). The CDR3 has 13 amino acids. V lost 5 bases, J lost 4 bases, and 11 bases lay in between. In DNA, the CDR3 is TGTGCCAGTAGTCTGGGCATCACCACTGAAGCTTTCTTT. Translation: CASSLGITTEAFF.

The genes are TRBV5-1 and TRBJ2-5; D not certain. V was shortened by 3 bases and J by 4 bases, with 13 bases between the two germline ends. The CDR3 is 14 amino acids. Germline loops: CDR1 SGHRS, CDR2 YFSETQ. The CDR3 loop is CASSSLVISETQYF. In DNA, the CDR3 is TGCGCCAGCAGCTCTCTCGTTATCTCAGAGACCCAGTACTTC. Drawing the rest from reference TRBV5-1 and TRBJ2-5, the complete variable domain is KAGVTQTPRYLIKTRGQQVTLSCSPISGHRSVSWYQQTPGQGLQFLFEYFSETQRNKGNFPGRFSGRQFSNSRSEMNVSTLELGDSALYLCASSSLVISETQYFGPGTRLLVL.

The chain uses TRBV4-2 and TRBJ2-1, with 8 positions matching TRBD2. This CDR3 contains 15 residues. V lost 4 bases, J lost 9 bases, and 11 bases stayed unmatched. From germline, CDR1 is LGHNA and CDR2 YNFKEQ. CDR3 sequence (DNA): TGTGCCAGCAGCCCTACTTCCGGGACTAGTAGTGAGCAGTTCTTC. This translates into CASSPTSGTSSEQFF.

The V gene is TRBV9, the J gene TRBJ2-5, with D possibly being TRBD1 (5 bases). Between the trimmed V and J ends, which lost 4 bases and 2 bases, there was a span of 9 bases. Germline V gene sequence: CDR1 SGDLS, CDR2 YYNGEE. The CDR3 sequence is 13 residues long. The CDR3 DNA is TGTGCCAGCAGCACTTCAGGGCAAGAGACCCAGTACTTC. This sequence encodes CASSTSGQETQYF. Looking up the rest from reference TRBV9 and TRBJ2-5 gives the full variable domain: DSGVTQTPKHLITATGQRVTLRCSPRSGDLSVYWYQQSLDQGLQFLIQYYNGEERAKGNILERFSAQQFPDLHSELNLSSLELGDSALYFCASSTSGQETQYFGPGTRLLVL.

V and J are TRBV6-5 and TRBJ1-6; D is possibly TRBD1 (6 bases). The germline V gene has CDR1 MNHEY and CDR2 SVGAGI. The CDR3 covers 16 residues. Trimming left V 0 bases short and J 10 bases short, with 16 bases between. CDR3 protein: CASSYSNFGGRSPLHF. The CDR3 bases are TGTGCCAGCAGTTACTCGAATTTCGGGGGCCGGTCACCCCTCCACTTT.

The V call is TRBV6-1, the J call TRBJ1-2; a possible D gene is TRBD1 (5 bases). The length of the CDR3 is 13 residues. V was pared by 3 bases and J by 0 bases, with 5 bases between. Germline loops: CDR1 MNHNS, CDR2 SASEGT. CDR3 DNA sequence: TGTGCCAGCAGTGAGGACACTAACTATGGCTACACCTTC. Translating it yields CASSEDTNYGYTF.

The chain recombines TRBV2 with TRBJ1-1; D ambiguous. This CDR3 comprises 12 residues. Germline V lookup: CDR1 SNHLY, CDR2 FYNNEI. V gave up 5 bases and J gave up 2 bases, with 6 bases separating them. CDR3: CASSPGNTEAFF. Here the CDR3 DNA reads TGTGCCAGCAGTCCAGGCAACACTGAAGCTTTCTTT. The variable domain in full, with the rest retrieved from reference TRBV2 and TRBJ1-1, is EPEVTQTPSHQVTQMGQEVILRCVPISNHLYFYWYRQILGQKVEFLVSFYNNEISEKSEIFDDQFSVERPDGSNFTLKIRSTKLEDSAMYFCASSPGNTEAFFGQGTRLTVV.